This T cell receptor (beta chain) came from a study of a mutant IDH1 vaccine in newly diagnosed glioma. The overall study: Vaccine dosing followed radiotherapy by 4-6 weeks, or accompanied temozolomide cycles. The study, taken as a whole, reports: Alterations occurring in top peripheral T cell clonotypes seemed unrelated to pseudoprogression.

The V gene's germline CDR1 is GTSNPN and CDR2 SVGIG (reference sequence). The CDR3 consists of 13 residues. V lost 4 bases and J lost 8, with 17 bases in between. As to time point: week 5, during vaccination. Vaccinated patients received 300 ug of mutant IDH1 20-mer peptide per dose, with topical imiquimod. In every donor, the tumor was a new WHO grade 3 or 4 IDH1-mutant, ATRX-lost astrocytoma. Sequenced by immunoSEQ multiplex PCR; TCRdb stores in-frame clones only, minus some. The sample yields some 51,000 clones, 78% seen once. A remark on this clone: Its matching antigen is unknown.

The sample here was PBMCs, taken from a glioma patient whose treatment included an IDH1 peptide vaccine. The chain links TRBV30 to TRBJ1-2; the D gene is possibly TRBD1 (5 bases). The clonotype originates from a man aged 45-65 years with glioma. The CDR3 sequence is CAWNTRGASGYTF. CDR3 in DNA: TGTGCCTGGAACACTAGAGGGGCGAGCGGCTACACCTTC.